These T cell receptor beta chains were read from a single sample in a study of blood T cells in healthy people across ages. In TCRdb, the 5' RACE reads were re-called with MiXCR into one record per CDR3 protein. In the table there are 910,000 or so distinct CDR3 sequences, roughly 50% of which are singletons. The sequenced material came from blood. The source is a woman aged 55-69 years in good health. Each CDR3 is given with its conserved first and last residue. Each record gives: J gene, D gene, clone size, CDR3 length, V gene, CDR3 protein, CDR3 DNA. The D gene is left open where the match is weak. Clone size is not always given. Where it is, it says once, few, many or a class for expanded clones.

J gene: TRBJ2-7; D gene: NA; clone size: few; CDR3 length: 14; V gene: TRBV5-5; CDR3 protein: CASRMWGLSYEQYF; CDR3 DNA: TGTGCCAGCAGAATGTGGGGACTTAGCTACGAGCAGTACTTC
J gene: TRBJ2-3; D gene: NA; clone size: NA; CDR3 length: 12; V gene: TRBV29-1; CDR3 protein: CSVEGGWDTQYF; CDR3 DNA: TGCAGCGTTGAAGGAGGCTGGGATACGCAGTATTTT
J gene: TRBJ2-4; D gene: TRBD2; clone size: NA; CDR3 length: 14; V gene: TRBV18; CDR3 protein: CASSPLGEGHIQYF; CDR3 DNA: TGTGCCAGCTCACCACTAGGGGAGGGGCACATTCAGTACTTC
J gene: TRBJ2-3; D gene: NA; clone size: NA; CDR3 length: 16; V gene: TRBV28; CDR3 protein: CASSLKGRPSTDTQYF; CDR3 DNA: TGTGCCAGCAGTTTGAAAGGGCGCCCTAGCACAGATACGCAGTATTTT
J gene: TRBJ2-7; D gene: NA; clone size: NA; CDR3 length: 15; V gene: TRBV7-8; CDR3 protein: CASSLGDKGRSEQYF; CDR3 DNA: TGTGCCAGCAGCCTGGGTGATAAGGGCCGCTCCGAGCAGTACTTC
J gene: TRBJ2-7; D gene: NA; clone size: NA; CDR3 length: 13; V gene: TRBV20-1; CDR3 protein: CSAERYSYNEQYF; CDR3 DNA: TGCAGTGCTGAGCGGTATTCCTACAATGAGCAGTACTTC
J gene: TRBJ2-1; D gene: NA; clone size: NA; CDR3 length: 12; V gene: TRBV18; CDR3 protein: CASSPDQYEQFF; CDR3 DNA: TGTGCCAGCTCACCAGACCAATACGAGCAGTTCTTC
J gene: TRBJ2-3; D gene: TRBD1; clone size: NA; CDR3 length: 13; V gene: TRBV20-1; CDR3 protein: CSAPGQNTDTQYF; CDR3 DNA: TGCAGTGCGCCGGGACAGAACACAGATACGCAGTATTTT
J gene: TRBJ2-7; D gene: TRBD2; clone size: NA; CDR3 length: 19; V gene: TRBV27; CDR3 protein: CASSPIAPDLAGGPYEQYF; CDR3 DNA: TGTGCCAGCAGTCCTATAGCCCCCGATCTAGCGGGAGGGCCGTACGAGCAGTACTTC
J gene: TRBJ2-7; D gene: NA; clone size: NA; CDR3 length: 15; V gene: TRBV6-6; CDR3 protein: CASSYALAPSYEQYF; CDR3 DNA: TGTGCCAGCAGTTACGCACTAGCTCCCTCCTACGAGCAGTACTTC
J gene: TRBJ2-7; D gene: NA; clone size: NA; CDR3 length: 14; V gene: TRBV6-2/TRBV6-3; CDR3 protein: CASSYDGDSYEQYF; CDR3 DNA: TGTGCCAGCAGTTATGACGGCGATTCCTACGAGCAGTACTTC
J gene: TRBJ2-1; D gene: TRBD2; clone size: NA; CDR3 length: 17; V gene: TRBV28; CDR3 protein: CASREGSGEITYNEQFF; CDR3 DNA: TGTGCCAGCAGAGAAGGTAGCGGGGAGATCACCTACAATGAGCAGTTCTTC
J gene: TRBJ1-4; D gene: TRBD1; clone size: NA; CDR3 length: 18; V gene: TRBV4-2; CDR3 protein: CASSQDQIRDRTYEKLFF; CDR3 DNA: TGTGCCAGCAGCCAAGATCAAATCCGGGACAGGACGTATGAAAAACTGTTTTTT
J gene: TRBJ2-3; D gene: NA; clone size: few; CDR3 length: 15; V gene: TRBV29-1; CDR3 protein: CSLGSTGLSTDTQYF; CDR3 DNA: TGCAGTCTGGGGTCTACAGGGTTGAGCACAGATACGCAGTATTTT
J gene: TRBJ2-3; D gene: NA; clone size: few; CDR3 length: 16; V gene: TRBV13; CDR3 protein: CASSLGTGLATDTQYF; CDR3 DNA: TGTGCCAGCAGCTTAGGAACAGGGCTTGCGACAGATACGCAGTATTTT
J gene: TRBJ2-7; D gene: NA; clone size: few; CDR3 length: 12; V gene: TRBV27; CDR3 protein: CAGRGSWCEQYF; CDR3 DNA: TGTGCCGGAAGGGGTAGTTGGTGCGAGCAGTACTTC
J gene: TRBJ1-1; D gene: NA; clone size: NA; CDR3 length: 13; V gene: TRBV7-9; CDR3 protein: CASSLGSATEAFF; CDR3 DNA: TGTGCCAGCAGCTTAGGGTCGGCCACTGAAGCTTTCTTT
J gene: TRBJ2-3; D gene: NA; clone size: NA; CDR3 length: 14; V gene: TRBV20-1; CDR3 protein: CSALGGTVLDTQYF; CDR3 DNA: TGCAGTGCCTTAGGGGGAACAGTGCTTGATACGCAGTATTTT
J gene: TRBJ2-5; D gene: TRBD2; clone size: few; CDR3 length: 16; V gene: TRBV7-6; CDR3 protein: CASSSAGTSVVKTQYF; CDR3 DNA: TGTGCCAGCAGCTCTGCCGGGACTAGCGTTGTAAAGACCCAGTACTTC
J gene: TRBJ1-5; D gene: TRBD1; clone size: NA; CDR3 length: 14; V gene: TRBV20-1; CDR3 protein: CSARIQGWDQPQHF; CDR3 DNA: TGCAGTGCTCGCATACAGGGGTGGGATCAGCCCCAGCATTTT
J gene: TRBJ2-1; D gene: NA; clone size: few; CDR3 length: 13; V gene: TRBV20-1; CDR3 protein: CSARGGSYNEQFF; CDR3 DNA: TGCAGTGCTAGAGGAGGCTCCTACAATGAGCAGTTCTTC
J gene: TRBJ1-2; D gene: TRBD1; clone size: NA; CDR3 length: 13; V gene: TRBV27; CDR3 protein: CASSPWDRADYTF; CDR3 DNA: TGTGCCAGCAGTCCCTGGGACAGGGCGGACTACACCTTC
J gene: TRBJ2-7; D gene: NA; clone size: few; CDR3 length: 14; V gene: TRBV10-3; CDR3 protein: CAISESITIYEQYF; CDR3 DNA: TGTGCCATCAGTGAGTCGATAACAATCTACGAGCAGTACTTC
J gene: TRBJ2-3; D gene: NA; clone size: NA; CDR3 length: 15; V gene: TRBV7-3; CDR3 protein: CASSSSSVRTDTQYF; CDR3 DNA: TGTGCCAGCAGCTCGTCCAGCGTTCGTACAGATACGCAGTATTTT
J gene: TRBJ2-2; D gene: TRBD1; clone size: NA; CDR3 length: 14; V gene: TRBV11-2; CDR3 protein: CASAHRGNTGELFF; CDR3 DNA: TGTGCCAGCGCCCACAGGGGAAACACCGGGGAGCTGTTTTTT
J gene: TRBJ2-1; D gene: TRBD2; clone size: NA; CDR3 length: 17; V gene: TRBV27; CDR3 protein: CASSTSESGRLFSEQFF; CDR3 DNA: TGTGCCAGCAGCACCTCGGAGAGCGGGAGACTATTCAGTGAGCAGTTCTTC
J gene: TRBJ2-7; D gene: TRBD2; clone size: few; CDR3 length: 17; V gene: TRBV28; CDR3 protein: CASSPLVRASGGYEQYF; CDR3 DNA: TGTGCCAGCAGTCCTCTAGTAAGGGCTAGCGGGGGCTACGAGCAGTACTTC
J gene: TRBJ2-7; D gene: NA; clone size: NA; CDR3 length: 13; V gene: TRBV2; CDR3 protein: CASRAGPYNEQYF; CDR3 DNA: TGTGCCAGCAGGGCGGGCCCCTACAATGAGCAGTACTTC
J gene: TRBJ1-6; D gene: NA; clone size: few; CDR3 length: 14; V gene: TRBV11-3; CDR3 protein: CASSDRTDNSPLHF; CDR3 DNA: TGTGCCAGCAGCGATCGGACAGACAATTCGCCCCTCCACTTT